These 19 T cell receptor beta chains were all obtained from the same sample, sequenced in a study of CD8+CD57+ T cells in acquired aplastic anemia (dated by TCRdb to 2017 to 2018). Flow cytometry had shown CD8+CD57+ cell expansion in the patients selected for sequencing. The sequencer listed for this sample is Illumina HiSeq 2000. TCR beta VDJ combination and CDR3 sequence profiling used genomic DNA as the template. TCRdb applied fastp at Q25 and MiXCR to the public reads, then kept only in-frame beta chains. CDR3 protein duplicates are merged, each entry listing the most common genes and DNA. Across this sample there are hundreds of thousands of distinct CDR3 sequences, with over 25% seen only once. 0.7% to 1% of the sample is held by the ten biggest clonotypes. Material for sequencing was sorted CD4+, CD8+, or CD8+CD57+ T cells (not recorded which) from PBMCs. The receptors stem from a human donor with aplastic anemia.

The chain's CDR3 is CASSETGAYEQYF. CDR3 in DNA: TGCGCCAGCAGTGAGACAGGGGCCTACGAGCAGTACTTC. The J gene is TRBJ2-7, the V gene TRBV5-1, with TRBD1 identical over 8 bases. Per germline, CDR1 SGHRS and CDR2 YFSETQ. V shed 5 bases and J 2 bases; nucleotides not matched to a gene: 3. CDR3 size: 13 residues.

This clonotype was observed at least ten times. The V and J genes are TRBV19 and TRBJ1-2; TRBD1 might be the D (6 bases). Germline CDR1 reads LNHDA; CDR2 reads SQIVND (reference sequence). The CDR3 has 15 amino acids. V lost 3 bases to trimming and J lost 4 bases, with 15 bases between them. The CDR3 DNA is TGTGCCAGTAGTATCCCTGGACAGATAAGCTATGGCTACACCTTC. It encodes CASSIPGQISYGYTF. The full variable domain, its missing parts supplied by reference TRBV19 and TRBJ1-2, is DGGITQSPKYLFRKEGQNVTLSCEQNLNHDAMYWYRQDPGQGLRLIYYSQIVNDFQKGDIAEGYSVSREKKESFPLTVTSAQKNPTAFYLCASSIPGQISYGYTFGSGTRLTVV.

CDR3 nucleotide sequence: TGTGCCACCAGCGCGACCAGTAGCACAGATACGCAGTATTTT. This codes for CATSATSSTDTQYF. The chain links TRBV15 to TRBJ2-3; D not certain. This CDR3 is 14 amino acids long. The V end was cut by 5 bases, the J end by 0 bases, with 9 bases between. The germline V gene has CDR1 LNHNV and CDR2 YYDKDF (reference sequence).

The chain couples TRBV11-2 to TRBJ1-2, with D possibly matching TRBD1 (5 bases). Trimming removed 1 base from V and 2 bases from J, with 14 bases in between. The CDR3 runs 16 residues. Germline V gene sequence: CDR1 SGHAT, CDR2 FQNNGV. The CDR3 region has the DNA TGTGCCAGCAGCTTAGTTCTTACAGGCCCGAACTATGGCTACACCTTC. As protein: CASSLVLTGPNYGYTF.

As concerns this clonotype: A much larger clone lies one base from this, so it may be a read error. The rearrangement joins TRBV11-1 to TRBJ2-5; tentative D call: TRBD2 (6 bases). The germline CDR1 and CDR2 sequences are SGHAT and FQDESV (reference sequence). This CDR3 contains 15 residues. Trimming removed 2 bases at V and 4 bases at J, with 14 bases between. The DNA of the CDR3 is TGTGCCAGCAGCTTATCTTTGGCGGGACGAGAGACCCAGTACTTC. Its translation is CASSLSLAGRETQYF.

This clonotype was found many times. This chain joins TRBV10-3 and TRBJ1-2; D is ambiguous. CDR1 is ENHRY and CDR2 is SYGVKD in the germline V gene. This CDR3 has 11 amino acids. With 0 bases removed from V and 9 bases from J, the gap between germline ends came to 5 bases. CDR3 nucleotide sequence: TGTGCCATCAGTGAGTCGGGCCGCTACACCTTC. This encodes CAISESGRYTF.

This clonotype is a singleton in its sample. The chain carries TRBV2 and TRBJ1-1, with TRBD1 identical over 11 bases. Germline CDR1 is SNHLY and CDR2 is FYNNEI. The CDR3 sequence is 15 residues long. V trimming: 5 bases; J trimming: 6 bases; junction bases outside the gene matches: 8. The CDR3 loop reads CASSREGQGVAEAFF. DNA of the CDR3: TGTGCCAGCAGTAGAGAGGGACAGGGGGTCGCTGAAGCTTTCTTT.

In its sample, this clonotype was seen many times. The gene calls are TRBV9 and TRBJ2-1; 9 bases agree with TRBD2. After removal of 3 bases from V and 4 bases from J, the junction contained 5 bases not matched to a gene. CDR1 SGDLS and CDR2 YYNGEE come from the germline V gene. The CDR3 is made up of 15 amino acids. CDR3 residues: CASSATSGWYNEQFF. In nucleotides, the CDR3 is TGTGCCAGCAGCGCCACTAGCGGGTGGTACAATGAGCAGTTCTTC.

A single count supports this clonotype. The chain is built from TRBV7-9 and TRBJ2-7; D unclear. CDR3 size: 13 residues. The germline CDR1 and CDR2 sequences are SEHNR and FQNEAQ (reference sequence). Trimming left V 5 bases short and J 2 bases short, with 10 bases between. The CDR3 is CASSPPEAYEQYF. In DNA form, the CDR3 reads TGTGCCAGCAGCCCCCCGGAAGCCTACGAGCAGTACTTC.

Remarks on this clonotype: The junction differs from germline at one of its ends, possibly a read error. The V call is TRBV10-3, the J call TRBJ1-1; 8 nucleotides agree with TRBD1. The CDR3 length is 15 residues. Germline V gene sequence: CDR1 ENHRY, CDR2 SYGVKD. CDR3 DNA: TGTGCCAGCAGTTTAGCCTGGACAGGGCAGGGTCGCGCTTTCTTT. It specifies CASSLAWTGQGRAFF.

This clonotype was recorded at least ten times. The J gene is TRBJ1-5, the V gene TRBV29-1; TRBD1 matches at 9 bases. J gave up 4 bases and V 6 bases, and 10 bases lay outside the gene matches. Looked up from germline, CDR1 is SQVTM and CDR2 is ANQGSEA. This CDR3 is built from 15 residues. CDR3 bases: TGCAGCGTCGCTCCGGGACAGGGTCTAAATCAGCCCCAGCATTTT. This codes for CSVAPGQGLNQPQHF.

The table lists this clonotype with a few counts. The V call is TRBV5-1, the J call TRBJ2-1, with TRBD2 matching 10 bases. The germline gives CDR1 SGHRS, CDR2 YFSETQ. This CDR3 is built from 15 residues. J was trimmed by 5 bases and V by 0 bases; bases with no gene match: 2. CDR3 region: CASSLVLAGNNEQFF. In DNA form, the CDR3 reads TGCGCCAGCAGCTTGGTACTAGCGGGAAACAATGAGCAGTTCTTC.

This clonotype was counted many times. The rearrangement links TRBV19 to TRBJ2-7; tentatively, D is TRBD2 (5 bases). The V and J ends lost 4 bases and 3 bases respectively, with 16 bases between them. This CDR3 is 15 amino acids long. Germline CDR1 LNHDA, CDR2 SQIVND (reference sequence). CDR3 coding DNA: TGTGCCAGTAGTAGCTTCGCTAGCAGAAACTACGAGCAGTACTTC. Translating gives CASSSFASRNYEQYF.

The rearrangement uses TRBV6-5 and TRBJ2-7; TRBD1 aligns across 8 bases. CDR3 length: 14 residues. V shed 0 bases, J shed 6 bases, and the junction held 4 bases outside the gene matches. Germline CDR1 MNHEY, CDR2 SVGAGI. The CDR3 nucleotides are TGTGCCAGCAGTTACTCACAGGGGGGAGGCGAGCAGTACTTC. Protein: CASSYSQGGGEQYF.

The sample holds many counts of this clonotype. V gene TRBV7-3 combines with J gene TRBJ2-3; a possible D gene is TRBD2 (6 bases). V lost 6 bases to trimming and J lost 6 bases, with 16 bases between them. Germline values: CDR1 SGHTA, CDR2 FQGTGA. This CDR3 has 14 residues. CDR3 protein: CASRSGVRDDTQYF. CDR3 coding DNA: TGTGCCAGCAGGTCGGGGGTCAGGGACGATACGCAGTATTTT.

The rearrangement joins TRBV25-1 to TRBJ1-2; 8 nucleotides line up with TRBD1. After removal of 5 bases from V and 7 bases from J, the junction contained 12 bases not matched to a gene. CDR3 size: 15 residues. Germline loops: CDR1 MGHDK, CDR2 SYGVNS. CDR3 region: CASSLTGGAMGGYTF. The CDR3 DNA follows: TGTGCCAGCAGTCTAACAGGGGGTGCTATGGGTGGCTACACCTTC.

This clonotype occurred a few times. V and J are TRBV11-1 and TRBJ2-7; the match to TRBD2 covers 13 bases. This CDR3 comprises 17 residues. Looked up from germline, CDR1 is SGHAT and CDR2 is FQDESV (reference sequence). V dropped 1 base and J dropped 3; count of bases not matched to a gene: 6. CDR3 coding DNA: TGTGCCAGCAGCTTAGACCGGACTAGCGGGAGTTACTACGAGCAGTACTTC. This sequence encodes CASSLDRTSGSYYEQYF.

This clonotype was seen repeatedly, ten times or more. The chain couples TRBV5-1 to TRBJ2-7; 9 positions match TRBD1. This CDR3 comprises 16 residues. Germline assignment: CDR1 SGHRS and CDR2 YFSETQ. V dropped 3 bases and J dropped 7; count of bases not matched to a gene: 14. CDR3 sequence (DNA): TGCGCCAGCAGCTCTGCTCCCCCCGGACAGGGGAATGAGCAGTACTTC. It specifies CASSSAPPGQGNEQYF.

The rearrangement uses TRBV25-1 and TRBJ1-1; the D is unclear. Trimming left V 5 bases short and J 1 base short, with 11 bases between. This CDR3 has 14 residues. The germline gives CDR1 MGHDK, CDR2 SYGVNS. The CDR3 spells CASSSQAGNTEAFF. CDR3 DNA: TGTGCCAGCAGTTCCCAAGCGGGGAACACTGAAGCTTTCTTT. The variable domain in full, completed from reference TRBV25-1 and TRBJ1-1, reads EADIYQTPRYLVIGTGKKITLECSQTMGHDKMYWYQQDPGMELHLIHYSYGVNSTEKGDLSSESTVSRIRTEHFPLTLESARPSHTSQYLCASSSQAGNTEAFFGQGTRLTVV.